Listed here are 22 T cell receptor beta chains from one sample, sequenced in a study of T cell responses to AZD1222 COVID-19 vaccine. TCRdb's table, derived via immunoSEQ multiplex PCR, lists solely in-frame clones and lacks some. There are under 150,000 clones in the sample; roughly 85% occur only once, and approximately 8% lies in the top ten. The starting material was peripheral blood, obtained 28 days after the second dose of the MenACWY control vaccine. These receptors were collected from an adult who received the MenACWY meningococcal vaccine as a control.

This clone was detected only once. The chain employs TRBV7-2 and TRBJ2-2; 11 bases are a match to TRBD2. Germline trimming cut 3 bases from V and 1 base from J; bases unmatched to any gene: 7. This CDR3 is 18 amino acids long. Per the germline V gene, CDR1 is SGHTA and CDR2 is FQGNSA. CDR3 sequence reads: CASSFNRLAGRNTGELFF. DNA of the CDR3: TGTGCCAGCAGCTTCAACCGACTAGCGGGAAGGAACACCGGGGAGCTGTTTTTT. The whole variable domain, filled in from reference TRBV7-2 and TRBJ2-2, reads GAGVSQSPSNKVTEKGKDVELRCDPISGHTALYWYRQSLGQGLEFLIYFQGNSAPDKSGLPSDRFSAERTGGSVSTLTIQRTQQEDSAVYLCASSFNRLAGRNTGELFFGEGSRLTVL.

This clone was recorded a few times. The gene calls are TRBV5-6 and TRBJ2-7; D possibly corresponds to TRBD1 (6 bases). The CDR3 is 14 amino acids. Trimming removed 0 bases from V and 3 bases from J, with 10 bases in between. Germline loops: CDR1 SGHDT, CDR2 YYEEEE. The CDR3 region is CASSLGVQGYEQYF. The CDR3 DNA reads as TGTGCCAGCAGCTTGGGGGTACAGGGCTACGAGCAGTACTTC.

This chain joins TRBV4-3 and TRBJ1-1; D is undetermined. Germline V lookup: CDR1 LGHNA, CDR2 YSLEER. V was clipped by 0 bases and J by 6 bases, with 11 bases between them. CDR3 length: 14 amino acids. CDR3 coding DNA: TGCGCCAGCAGCCAAGACCTGTCCGCGCCTGAAGCTTTCTTT. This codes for CASSQDLSAPEAFF.

The CDR3 nucleotides are TGTGCCAGCAGCCACGATTGGAAGGGGGGCGCGCAGTATTTT. Encoded protein: CASSHDWKGGAQYF. This chain connects TRBV3-1 (or the pseudogene TRBV3-2) to TRBJ2-3; either TRBD1 or TRBD2 may supply D (6 bases each). V was cut by 3 bases and J by 10 bases, with 17 bases left in between. Germline-derived CDR1 and CDR2 are LGHDT and YNNKEL (reference sequence). The CDR3 totals 14 residues.

The CDR3 sequence is CASSEARAGGAFF. The CDR3 DNA follows: TGTGCCAGCAGTGAAGCTCGGGCAGGGGGAGCTTTCTTT. V is TRBV2 and J is TRBJ1-1; 7 bases align to TRBD1. This CDR3 is 13 amino acids long. Germline-derived CDR1 and CDR2 are SNHLY and FYNNEI. The V segment lost 0 bases and the J segment 10 bases; nucleotides outside the gene matches: 5.

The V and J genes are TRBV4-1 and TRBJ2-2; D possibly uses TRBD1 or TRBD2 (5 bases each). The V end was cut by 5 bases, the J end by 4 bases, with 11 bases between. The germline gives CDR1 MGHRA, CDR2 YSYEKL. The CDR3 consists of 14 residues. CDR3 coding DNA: TGCGCCAGCAGCGCCTTCGGGGCCACCGGGGAGCTGTTTTTT. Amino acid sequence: CASSAFGATGELFF.

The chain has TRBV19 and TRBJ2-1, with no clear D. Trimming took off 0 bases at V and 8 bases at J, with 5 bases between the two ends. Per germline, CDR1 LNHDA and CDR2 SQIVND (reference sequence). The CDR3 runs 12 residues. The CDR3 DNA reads TGTGCCAGTAGTATAGACTCAGATGAGCAGTTCTTC. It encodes CASSIDSDEQFF.

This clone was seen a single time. CDR3 amino acids: CASSSLTGGPSFF. In nucleotides, the CDR3 is TGCGCCAGCAGCTCTTTGACAGGGGGGCCCTCGTTCTTC. The chain combines TRBV5-1 with TRBJ2-1; 9 nucleotides align to TRBD1. Looked up from germline, CDR1 is SGHRS and CDR2 is YFSETQ. This CDR3 comprises 13 residues. J gave up 15 bases and V 3 bases, and 10 bases lay outside the gene matches.

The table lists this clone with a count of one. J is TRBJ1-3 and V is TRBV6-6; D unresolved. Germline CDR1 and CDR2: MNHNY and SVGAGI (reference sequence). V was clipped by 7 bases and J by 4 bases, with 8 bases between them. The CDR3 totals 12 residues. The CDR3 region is CASKTPGNTIYF. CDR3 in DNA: TGTGCCAGCAAGACCCCCGGAAACACCATATATTTT.

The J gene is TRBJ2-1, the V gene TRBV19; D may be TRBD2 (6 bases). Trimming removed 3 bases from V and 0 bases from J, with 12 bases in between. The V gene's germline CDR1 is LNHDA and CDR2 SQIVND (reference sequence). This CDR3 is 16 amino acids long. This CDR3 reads CASSIQGGVSYNEQFF. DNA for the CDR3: TGTGCCAGTAGTATCCAGGGAGGTGTCTCCTACAATGAGCAGTTCTTC.

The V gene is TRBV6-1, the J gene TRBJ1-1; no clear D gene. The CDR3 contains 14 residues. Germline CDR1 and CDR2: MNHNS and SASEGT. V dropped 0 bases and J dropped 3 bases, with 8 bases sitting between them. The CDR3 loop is CASSEALSYTEAFF. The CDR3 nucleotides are TGTGCCAGCAGTGAAGCGCTCTCGTACACTGAAGCTTTCTTT.

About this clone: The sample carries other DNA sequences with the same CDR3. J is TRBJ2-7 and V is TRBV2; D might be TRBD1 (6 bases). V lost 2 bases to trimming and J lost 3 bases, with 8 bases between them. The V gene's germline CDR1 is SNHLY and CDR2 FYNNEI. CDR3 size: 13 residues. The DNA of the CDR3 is TGTGCCAGCAGTGAATTACAGGGCTACGAGCAGTACTTC. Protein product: CASSELQGYEQYF.

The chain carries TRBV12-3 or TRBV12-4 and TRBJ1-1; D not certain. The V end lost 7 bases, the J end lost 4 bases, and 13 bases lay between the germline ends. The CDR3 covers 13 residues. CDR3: CASTLFPGTEAFF. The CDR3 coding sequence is TGTGCCAGCACCCTGTTTCCGGGCACTGAAGCTTTCTTT.

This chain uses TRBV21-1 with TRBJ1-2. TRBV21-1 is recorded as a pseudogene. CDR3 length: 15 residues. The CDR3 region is CASSLPGALLPGYTF. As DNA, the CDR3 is TGTGCCAGCAGCCTCCCCGGGGCTCTATTGCCTGGCTACACCTTC.

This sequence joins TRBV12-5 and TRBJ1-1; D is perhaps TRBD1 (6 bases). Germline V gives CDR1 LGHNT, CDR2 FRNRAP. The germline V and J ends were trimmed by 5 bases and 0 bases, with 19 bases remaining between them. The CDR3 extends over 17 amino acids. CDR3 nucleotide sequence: TGTGCTAGTGGTCCGGCGAGGGGGGGAAAGATGAACACTGAAGCTTTCTTT. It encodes CASGPARGGKMNTEAFF.

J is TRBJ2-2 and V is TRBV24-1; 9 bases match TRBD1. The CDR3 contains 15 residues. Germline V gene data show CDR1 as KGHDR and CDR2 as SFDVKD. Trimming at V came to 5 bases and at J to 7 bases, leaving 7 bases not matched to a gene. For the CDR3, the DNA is TGTGCCACCAGTGCTTCGACAGGGGGAAGCGGGGAGCTGTTTTTT. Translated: CATSASTGGSGELFF.

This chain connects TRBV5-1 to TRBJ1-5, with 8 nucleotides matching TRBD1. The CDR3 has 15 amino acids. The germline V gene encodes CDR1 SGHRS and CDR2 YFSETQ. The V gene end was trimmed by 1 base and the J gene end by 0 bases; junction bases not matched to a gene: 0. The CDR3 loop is CASSLQGASNQPQHF. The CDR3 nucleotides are TGCGCCAGCAGCTTGCAGGGGGCTAGCAATCAGCCCCAGCATTTT.

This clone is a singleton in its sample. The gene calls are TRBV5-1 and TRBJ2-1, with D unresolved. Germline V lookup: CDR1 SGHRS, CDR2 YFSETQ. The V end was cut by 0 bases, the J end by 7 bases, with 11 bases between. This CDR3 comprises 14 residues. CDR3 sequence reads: CASSLEGLGNEQFF. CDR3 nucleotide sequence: TGCGCCAGCAGCTTGGAGGGCTTGGGGAATGAGCAGTTCTTC. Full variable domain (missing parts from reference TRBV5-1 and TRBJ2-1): KAGVTQTPRYLIKTRGQQVTLSCSPISGHRSVSWYQQTPGQGLQFLFEYFSETQRNKGNFPGRFSGRQFSNSRSEMNVSTLELGDSALYLCASSLEGLGNEQFFGPGTRLTVL.

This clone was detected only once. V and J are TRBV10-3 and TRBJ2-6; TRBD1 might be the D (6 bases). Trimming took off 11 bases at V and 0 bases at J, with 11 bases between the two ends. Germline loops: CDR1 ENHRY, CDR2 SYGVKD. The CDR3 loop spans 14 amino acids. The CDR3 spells CASSRGSGANVLTF. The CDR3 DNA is TGTGCCTCCAGCAGGGGCTCTGGGGCCAACGTCCTGACTTTC.

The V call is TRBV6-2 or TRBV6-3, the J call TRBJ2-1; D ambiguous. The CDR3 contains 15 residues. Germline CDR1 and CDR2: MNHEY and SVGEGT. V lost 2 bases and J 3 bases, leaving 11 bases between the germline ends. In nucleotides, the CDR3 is TGTGCCAGCAGTTACCGTCTGGACGGCTACAATGAGCAGTTCTTC. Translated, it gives CASSYRLDGYNEQFF.

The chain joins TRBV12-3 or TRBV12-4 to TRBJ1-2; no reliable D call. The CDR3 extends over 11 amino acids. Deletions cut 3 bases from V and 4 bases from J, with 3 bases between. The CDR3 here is CASSLAYGYTF. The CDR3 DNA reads TGTGCCAGCAGTTTGGCCTATGGCTACACCTTC.

This CDR3 is CASSSQGSGESYEQYF. The CDR3 bases are TGTGCCAGCAGCTCACAGGGTAGCGGGGAATCCTACGAGCAGTACTTC. The chain employs TRBV7-9 and TRBJ2-7; 8 bases fit TRBD2. Germline V gene sequence: CDR1 SEHNR, CDR2 FQNEAQ (reference sequence). The V gene end was trimmed by 4 bases and the J gene end by 1 base; junction bases not matched to a gene: 9. The CDR3 loop spans 16 amino acids.